This T cell receptor (beta chain) stems from a study of T-cell reconstitution after alpha-beta-depleted transplantation in children. This clonotype was seen many times. Its antigen remains unknown. The library targeted TCRbeta and was prepared with unique molecular identifiers. TCRdb fed the PCR reads into MiXCR, producing one record per CDR3 protein. This table has 350,000 to 500,000 distinct CDR3 sequences, roughly 44% appearing once. Study-wide findings and caveats: T-cell counts and diversity at one year post-transplant came mainly from newly produced T cells. Surviving recipient T cells and thymic progenitors underlay high day-60 TCRbeta diversity in some patients. Reports say that about two months after transplant, the alpha-beta T cells came out of several hundred graft clones that had expanded.

Between the trimmed V and J ends, which lost 0 bases and 0 bases, there was a span of 9 bases. CDR1 and CDR2 from the germline V gene are LNHNV and YYDKDF (reference sequence). The CDR3 sequence is 16 residues long. The chain employs TRBV15 and TRBJ2-1, with D tentatively TRBD1 or TRBD2 (5 bases each). Sequencing was performed on PBMCs, taken before TCRalphabeta/CD19-depleted stem cell transplant. The clonotype originates from a girl aged 2-9 years with aplastic anemia, due to receive a stem cell transplant. The chain's CDR3 is CATSRDPGSSYNEQFF. The CDR3 bases are TGTGCCACCAGCAGAGATCCAGGGAGCTCCTACAATGAGCAGTTCTTC.